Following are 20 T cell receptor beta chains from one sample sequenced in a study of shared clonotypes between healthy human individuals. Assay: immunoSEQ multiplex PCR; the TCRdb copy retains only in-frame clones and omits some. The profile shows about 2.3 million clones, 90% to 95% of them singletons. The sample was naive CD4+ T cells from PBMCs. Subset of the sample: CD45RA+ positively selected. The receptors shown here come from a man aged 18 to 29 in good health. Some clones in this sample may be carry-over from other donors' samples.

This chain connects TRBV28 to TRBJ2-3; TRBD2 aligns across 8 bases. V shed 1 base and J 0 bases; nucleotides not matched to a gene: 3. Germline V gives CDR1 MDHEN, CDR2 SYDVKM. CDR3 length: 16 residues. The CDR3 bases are TGTGCCAGCAGTTTATATTCTAGCGGGAGCACAGATACGCAGTATTTT. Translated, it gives CASSLYSSGSTDTQYF.

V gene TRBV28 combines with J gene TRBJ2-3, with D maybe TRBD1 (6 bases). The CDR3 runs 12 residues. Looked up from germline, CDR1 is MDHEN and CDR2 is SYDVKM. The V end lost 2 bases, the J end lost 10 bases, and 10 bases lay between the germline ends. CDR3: CASSLRQAPQYF. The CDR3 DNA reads TGTGCCAGCAGTTTAAGACAGGCCCCGCAGTATTTT.

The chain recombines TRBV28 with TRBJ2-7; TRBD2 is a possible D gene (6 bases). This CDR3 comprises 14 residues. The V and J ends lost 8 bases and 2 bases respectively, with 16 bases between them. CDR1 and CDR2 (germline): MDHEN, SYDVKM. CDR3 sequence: CASRESGVPYEQYF. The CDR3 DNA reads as TGTGCCAGCCGGGAGTCGGGAGTCCCCTACGAGCAGTACTTC. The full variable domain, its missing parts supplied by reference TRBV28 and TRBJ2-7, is DVKVTQSSRYLVKRTGEKVFLECVQDMDHENMFWYRQDPGLGLRLIYFSYDVKMKEKGDIPEGYSVSREKKERFSLILESASTNQTSMYLCASRESGVPYEQYFGPGTRLTVT.

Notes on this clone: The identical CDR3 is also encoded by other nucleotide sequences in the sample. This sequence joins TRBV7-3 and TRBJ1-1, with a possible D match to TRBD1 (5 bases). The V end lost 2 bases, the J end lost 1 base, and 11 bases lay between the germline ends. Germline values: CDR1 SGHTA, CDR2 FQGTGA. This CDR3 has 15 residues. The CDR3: CASSLQGSGNTEAFF. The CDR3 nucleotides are TGTGCCAGCAGCTTACAGGGTAGTGGGAACACTGAAGCTTTCTTT. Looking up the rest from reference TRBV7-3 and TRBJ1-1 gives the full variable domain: GAGVSQTPSNKVTEKGKYVELRCDPISGHTALYWYRQSLGQGPEFLIYFQGTGAADDSGLPNDRFFAVRPEGSVSTLKIQRTERGDSAVYLCASSLQGSGNTEAFFGQGTRLTVV.

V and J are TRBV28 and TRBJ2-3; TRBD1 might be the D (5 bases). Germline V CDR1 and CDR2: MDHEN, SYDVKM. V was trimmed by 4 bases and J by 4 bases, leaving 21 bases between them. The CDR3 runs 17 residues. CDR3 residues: CASSSATQGLRADTQYF. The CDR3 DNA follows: TGTGCCAGCAGTTCCGCCACCCAGGGCCTTCGGGCAGATACGCAGTATTTT.

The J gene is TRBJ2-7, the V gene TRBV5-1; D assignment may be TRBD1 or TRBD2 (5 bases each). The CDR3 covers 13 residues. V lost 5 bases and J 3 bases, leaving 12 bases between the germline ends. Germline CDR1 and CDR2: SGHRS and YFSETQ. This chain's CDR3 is CASRGTDLYEQYF. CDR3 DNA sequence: TGCGCCAGCAGGGGGACGGATCTCTACGAGCAGTACTTC.

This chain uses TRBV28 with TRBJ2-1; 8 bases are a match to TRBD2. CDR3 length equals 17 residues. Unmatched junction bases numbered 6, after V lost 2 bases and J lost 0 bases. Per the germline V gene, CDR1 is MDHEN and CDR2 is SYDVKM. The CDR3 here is CASSLGREGPSYNEQFF. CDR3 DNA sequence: TGTGCCAGCAGTTTAGGACGGGAGGGCCCCTCCTACAATGAGCAGTTCTTC.

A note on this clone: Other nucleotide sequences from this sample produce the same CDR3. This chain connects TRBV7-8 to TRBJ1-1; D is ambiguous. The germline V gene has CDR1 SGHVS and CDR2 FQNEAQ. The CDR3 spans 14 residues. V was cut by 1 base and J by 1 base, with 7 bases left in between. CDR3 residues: CASSLVVGNTEAFF. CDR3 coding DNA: TGTGCCAGCAGCTTAGTTGTCGGGAACACTGAAGCTTTCTTT.

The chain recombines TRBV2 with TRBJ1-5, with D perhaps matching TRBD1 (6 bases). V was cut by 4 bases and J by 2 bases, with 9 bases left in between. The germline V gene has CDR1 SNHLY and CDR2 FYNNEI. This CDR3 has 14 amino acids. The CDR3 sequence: CASSVDSGNQPQHF. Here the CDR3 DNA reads TGTGCCAGCAGTGTGGACAGCGGCAATCAGCCCCAGCATTTT.

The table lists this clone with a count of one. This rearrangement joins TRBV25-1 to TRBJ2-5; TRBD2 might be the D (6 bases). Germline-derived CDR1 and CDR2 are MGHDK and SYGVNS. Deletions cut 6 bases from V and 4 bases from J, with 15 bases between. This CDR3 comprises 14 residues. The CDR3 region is CASSGWVGRETQYF. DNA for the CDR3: TGTGCCAGCAGCGGGTGGGTCGGGAGAGAGACCCAGTACTTC.

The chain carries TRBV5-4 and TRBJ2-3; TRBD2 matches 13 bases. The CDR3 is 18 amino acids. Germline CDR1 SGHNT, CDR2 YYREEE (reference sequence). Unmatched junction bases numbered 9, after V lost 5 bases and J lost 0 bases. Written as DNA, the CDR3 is TGTGCCAGCAGTACCGGGACTAGCGGGAAAGATAGCACAGATACGCAGTATTTT. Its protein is CASSTGTSGKDSTDTQYF.

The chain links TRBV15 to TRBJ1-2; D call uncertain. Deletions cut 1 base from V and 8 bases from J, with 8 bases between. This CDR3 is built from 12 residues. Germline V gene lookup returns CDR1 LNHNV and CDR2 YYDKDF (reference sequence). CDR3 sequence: CATSRGGLGYTF. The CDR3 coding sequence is TGTGCCACCAGCAGAGGCGGTCTGGGCTACACCTTC.

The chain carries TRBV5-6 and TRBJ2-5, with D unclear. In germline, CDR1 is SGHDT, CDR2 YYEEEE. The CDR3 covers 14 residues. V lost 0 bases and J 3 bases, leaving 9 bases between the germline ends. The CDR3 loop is CASSLVKVKETQYF. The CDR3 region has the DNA TGTGCCAGCAGCTTGGTCAAGGTGAAAGAGACCCAGTACTTC.

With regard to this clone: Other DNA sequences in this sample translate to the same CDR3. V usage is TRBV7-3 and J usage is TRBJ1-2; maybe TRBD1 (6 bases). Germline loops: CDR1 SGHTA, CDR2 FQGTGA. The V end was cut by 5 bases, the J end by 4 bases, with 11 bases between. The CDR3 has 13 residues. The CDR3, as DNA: TGTGCCAGCAGCCTAGGAGGGGGCTATGGCTACACCTTC. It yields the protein CASSLGGGYGYTF.

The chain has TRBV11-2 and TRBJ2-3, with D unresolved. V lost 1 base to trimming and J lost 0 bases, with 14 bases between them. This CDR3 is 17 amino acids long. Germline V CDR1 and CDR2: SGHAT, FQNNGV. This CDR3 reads CASSLAGGTASTDTQYF. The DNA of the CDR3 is TGTGCCAGCAGCTTAGCGGGCGGAACAGCTAGCACAGATACGCAGTATTTT.

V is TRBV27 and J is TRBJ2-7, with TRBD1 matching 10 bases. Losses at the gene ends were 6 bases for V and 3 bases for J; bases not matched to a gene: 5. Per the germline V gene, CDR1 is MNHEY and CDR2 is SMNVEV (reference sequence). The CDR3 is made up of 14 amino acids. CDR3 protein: CASSMGQGIYEQYF. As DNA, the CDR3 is TGTGCCAGCAGCATGGGACAGGGGATCTACGAGCAGTACTTC.

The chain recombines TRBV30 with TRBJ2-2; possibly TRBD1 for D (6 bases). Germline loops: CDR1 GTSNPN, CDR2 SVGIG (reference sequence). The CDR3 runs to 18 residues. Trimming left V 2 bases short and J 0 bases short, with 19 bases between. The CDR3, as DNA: TGTGCCTGGAGTCCCTATTGGACAGCTTCAACGAACACCGGGGAGCTGTTTTTT. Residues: CAWSPYWTASTNTGELFF.

CDR3 nucleotide sequence: TGTGCCAGCAGTCCCCGACTAGCGGGAGGGGGGACCCAGTACTTC. Amino acid sequence: CASSPRLAGGGTQYF. V and J are TRBV6-5 and TRBJ2-5; 14 bases map to TRBD2. Germline trimming cut 5 bases from V and 7 bases from J; bases unmatched to any gene: 6. The CDR3 contains 15 residues. CDR1 and CDR2 (germline): MNHEY, SVGAGI.

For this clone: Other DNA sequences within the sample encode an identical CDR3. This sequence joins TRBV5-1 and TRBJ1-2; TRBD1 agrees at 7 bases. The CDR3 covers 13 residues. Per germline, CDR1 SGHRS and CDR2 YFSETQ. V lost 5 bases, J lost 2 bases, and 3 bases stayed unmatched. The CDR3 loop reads CASSRDSNYGYTF. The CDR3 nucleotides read TGCGCCAGCAGTAGGGACAGCAACTATGGCTACACCTTC.

The CDR3 nucleotides are TGCGCCAGCAGCTCTGGGGGTCTAGCGGGAGGGTTCACAGATACGCAGTATTTT. It translates to CASSSGGLAGGFTDTQYF. The rearrangement joins TRBV5-1 to TRBJ2-3, with TRBD2 identical over 12 bases. The V and J ends lost 3 bases and 2 bases, in that order; junction bases with no gene match: 10. Germline V gene data show CDR1 as SGHRS and CDR2 as YFSETQ. The length of the CDR3 is 18 residues.